The sequence of this T cell receptor beta chain was determined in a study of STAT5B mutations in CD4+ large granular lymphocyte leukemia. Study-wide results and limits: No patients shared main leukemic clonotypes, though roughly 27% appeared at low frequency elsewhere. Patient CD4-sorted repertoires looked more clonal than healthy CD4+ repertoires, even without putative leukemic clones. TRBV06-family usage was enriched in top patient clones (8/27) versus controls (2/35).

This clone was found a few times. Its antigen is not identified. This was a survey-level run. Here immunoSEQ multiplex PCR was the method, and the copy in TCRdb shows in-frame clones only, minus some. This sample has tens of thousands of clones, with roughly 82% found just once. V lost 3 bases and J 11 bases, leaving 13 bases between the germline ends. Germline V CDR1 and CDR2: SQVTM, ANQGSEA. There are 11 residues in the CDR3. The receptor was derived from a human donor in good health. Sample: CD4+ T cells from blood buffy coats. The chain links TRBV29-1 to TRBJ1-1; D gene unclear. Here the CDR3 DNA reads TGCAGCGTTGAGGAGGCCTCACGGGCTTTCTTT. Translating gives CSVEEASRAFF.